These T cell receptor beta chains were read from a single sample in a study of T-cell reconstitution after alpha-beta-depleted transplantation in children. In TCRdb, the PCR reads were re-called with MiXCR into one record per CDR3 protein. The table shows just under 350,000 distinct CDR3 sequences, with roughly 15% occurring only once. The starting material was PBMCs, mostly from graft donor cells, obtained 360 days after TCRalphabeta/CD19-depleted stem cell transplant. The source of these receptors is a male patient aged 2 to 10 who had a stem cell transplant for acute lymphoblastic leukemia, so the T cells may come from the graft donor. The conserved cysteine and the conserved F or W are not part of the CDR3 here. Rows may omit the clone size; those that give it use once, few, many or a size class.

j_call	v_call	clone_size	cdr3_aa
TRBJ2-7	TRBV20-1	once	SLGGPGHNRDEQY
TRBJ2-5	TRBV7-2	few	ASSGWGETQY
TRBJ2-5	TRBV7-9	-	ASTTQAVETQY
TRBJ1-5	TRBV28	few	AIQGQIDYQPQH
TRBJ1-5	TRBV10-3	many	AISERDRAQH
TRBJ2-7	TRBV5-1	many	ASNPNGVSYEQY
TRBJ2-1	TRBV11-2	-	ASSLDLEAAASSSYNEQF
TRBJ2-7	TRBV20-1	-	SARGLAGGPEQY
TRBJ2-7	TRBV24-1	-	ATSDPGTSGSYEQY
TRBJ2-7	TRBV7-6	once	ASSLEVGSYEQY
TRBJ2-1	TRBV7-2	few	ASSLAGPGGNEQF
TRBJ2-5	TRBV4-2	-	ASSGRDFGAMETQY
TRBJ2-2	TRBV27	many	ASSTSGISGELF
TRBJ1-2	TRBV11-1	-	ASSSGPRDGPF
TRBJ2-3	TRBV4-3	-	ASSQSYFRDGITDTQY
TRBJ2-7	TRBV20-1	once	SASGQGTYEQY
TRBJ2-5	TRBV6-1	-	ASSEAWVQETQY
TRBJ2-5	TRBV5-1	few	ASSEGDRGVPTKETQY
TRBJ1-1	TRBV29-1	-	SVEGRTGGRAF
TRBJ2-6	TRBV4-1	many	ASSPRPSGANVLT
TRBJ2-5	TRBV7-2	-	ASSLAIAGGETQY
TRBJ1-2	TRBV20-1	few	SAREGAQRRNYGYT
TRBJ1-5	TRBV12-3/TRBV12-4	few	ASSFLTGSNQPQH
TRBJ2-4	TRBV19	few	ASSIGQGEGMNIQY
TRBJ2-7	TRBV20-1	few	SVRTSYEQY
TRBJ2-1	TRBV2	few	ASSSLGTSYNEQF
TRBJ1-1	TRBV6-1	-	ASSPGGRGNTEAF
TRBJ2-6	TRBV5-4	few	ASSFLRGDGHSGANVLT
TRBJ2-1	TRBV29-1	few	SAGGPSNEQF
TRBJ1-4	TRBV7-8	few	ASSPLGQGAANEKLF
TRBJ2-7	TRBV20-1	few	SASIGFEQY
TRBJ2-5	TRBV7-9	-	ASSLGDRVSDQETQY
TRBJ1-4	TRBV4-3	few	ASSLWGVNEKLF
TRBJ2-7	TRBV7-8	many	ASSSWTGGSYEQY
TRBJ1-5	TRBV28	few	AVGESLPQH
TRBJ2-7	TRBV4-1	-	ASSQEIRILGQDNEQY
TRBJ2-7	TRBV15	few	ATSARLALYSYEQY
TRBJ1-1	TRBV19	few	ASGGQSESAF